This T cell receptor beta chain was identified in a study of T cell responses to AZD1222 COVID-19 vaccine. Data came from immunoSEQ multiplex PCR; TCRdb stores just in-frame clones and leaves some out. The data hold roughly 100,000 clones, with over 80% observed a single time. This clone was recorded a few times. The length of the CDR3 is 17 residues. Trimming pared 0 bases from V and 1 base from J, leaving 13 bases between. V gene TRBV23-1 combines with J gene TRBJ2-4, with D possibly being TRBD1 (6 bases). TRBV23-1 is an ORF, and what it does is uncertain. The receptor's source is an adult in good health. The specimen comprised peripheral blood, sampled on day 0 of AZD1222 vaccination. The chain's CDR3 is CASSQSSVDRAKNIQYF. CDR3 nucleotides: TGCGCCAGCAGTCAATCTTCCGTTGACAGGGCCAAAAACATTCAGTACTTC.